Listed below are T cell receptor beta chains from one sample, sequenced in a study of blood T cells in healthy people across ages. In TCRdb, the 5' RACE reads were re-called with MiXCR into one record per CDR3 protein. Among around 2 million distinct CDR3 sequences, about 39% were seen once, and the ten largest hold 23%. The sample consisted of blood. These receptors originate from a human donor in good health. The CDR3 runs from the conserved cysteine through the conserved F or W. The order of the fields is CDR3 length, clone size, D gene, V gene, J gene, CDR3 DNA, CDR3 protein. A D gene is named only where the DNA matches it firmly. Clone size is stated in some rows and not others, as once, few, many or a class when expanded.

CDR3 length: 16; clone size: -; D gene: -; V gene: TRBV20-1; J gene: TRBJ2-7; CDR3 DNA: TGCAGTGCTAGAGACTTATCGACAGGGAGGCCCTACGAGCAGTACTTC; CDR3 protein: CSARDLSTGRPYEQYF
CDR3 length: 15; clone size: -; D gene: -; V gene: TRBV3-1; J gene: TRBJ2-1; CDR3 DNA: TGTGCCAGCAGCAACCGGGACAACTCCTACAATGAGCAGTTCTTC; CDR3 protein: CASSNRDNSYNEQFF
CDR3 length: 15; clone size: many; D gene: -; V gene: TRBV6-6; J gene: TRBJ2-7; CDR3 DNA: TGTGCCAGCAGTTACGCAGAGGAAGGTCCCTACGAGCAGTACTTC; CDR3 protein: CASSYAEEGPYEQYF
CDR3 length: 14; clone size: -; D gene: -; V gene: TRBV5-1; J gene: TRBJ1-2; CDR3 DNA: TGCGCCAGCAGCTCGTCGGGGTACTCCTATGGCTACACCTTC; CDR3 protein: CASSSSGYSYGYTF
CDR3 length: 13; clone size: -; D gene: -; V gene: TRBV30; J gene: TRBJ1-2; CDR3 DNA: TGTGCCTGGGACCGCCCGGGACAATCTGGCTACACCTTC; CDR3 protein: CAWDRPGQSGYTF
CDR3 length: 16; clone size: -; D gene: -; V gene: TRBV7-8; J gene: TRBJ1-5; CDR3 DNA: TGTGCCAGCAGCTTACTGAGGGGGGCGCGTTATCAGCCCCAGCATTTT; CDR3 protein: CASSLLRGARYQPQHF
CDR3 length: 13; clone size: few; D gene: -; V gene: TRBV29-1; J gene: TRBJ2-5; CDR3 DNA: TGCAGCGTTGACAGGGGTGGAAAAGAGACCCAGTACTTC; CDR3 protein: CSVDRGGKETQYF
CDR3 length: 15; clone size: -; D gene: -; V gene: TRBV6-2/TRBV6-3; J gene: TRBJ2-1; CDR3 DNA: TGTGCCAGCAGTTTCGGGCCTTCGGTGGTCTATGAGCAGTTCTTC; CDR3 protein: CASSFGPSVVYEQFF
CDR3 length: 13; clone size: -; D gene: -; V gene: TRBV7-7; J gene: TRBJ2-1; CDR3 DNA: TGTGCCAGCAGCTTCTTCTACAGGGTGTGGCCGTTCTTC; CDR3 protein: CASSFFYRVWPFF
CDR3 length: 17; clone size: -; D gene: TRBD2; V gene: TRBV11-1; J gene: TRBJ2-5; CDR3 DNA: TGTGCCAGCAGCCTCCATCCGGGACTAGCGGGGGTGGAGACCCAGTACTTC; CDR3 protein: CASSLHPGLAGVETQYF
CDR3 length: 19; clone size: few; D gene: TRBD2; V gene: TRBV7-8; J gene: TRBJ2-3; CDR3 DNA: TGTGCCAGCAGCCGGAGCGGGGGGGCACGCTCCCTATTCACAGATACGCAGTATTTT; CDR3 protein: CASSRSGGARSLFTDTQYF
CDR3 length: 13; clone size: -; D gene: -; V gene: TRBV9; J gene: TRBJ1-2; CDR3 DNA: TGTGCCAGCAGCGCGACGGCGCGTCTTGGCTACACCTTC; CDR3 protein: CASSATARLGYTF
CDR3 length: 14; clone size: few; D gene: -; V gene: TRBV4-1; J gene: TRBJ2-6; CDR3 DNA: TGCGCCAGCAGCCGAAATCTGGGGGCCAACGTCCTGACTTTC; CDR3 protein: CASSRNLGANVLTF
CDR3 length: 12; clone size: -; D gene: -; V gene: TRBV9; J gene: TRBJ1-1; CDR3 DNA: TGTGCCAGCAACCTTGGGGGTGGGGAAGCTTTCTTT; CDR3 protein: CASNLGGGEAFF
CDR3 length: 16; clone size: -; D gene: -; V gene: TRBV13; J gene: TRBJ2-1; CDR3 DNA: TGTGCCAGCAGCCCCTTGAACGCCCCTTCCTACAATGAGCAGTTCTTC; CDR3 protein: CASSPLNAPSYNEQFF
CDR3 length: 15; clone size: -; D gene: -; V gene: TRBV7-2; J gene: TRBJ1-6; CDR3 DNA: TGTGCCAGCAGCTTAGGGTCAGGGAATAATTCACCCCTCCACTTT; CDR3 protein: CASSLGSGNNSPLHF
CDR3 length: 14; clone size: few; D gene: TRBD2; V gene: TRBV7-8; J gene: TRBJ2-7; CDR3 DNA: TGTGCCAGCACCCTACTAGCGGCGACCTACGAGCAGTACTTC; CDR3 protein: CASTLLAATYEQYF
CDR3 length: 12; clone size: -; D gene: -; V gene: TRBV7-2; J gene: TRBJ1-2; CDR3 DNA: TGTGCCAGCCGCAGGCAGGATGGTAGCTACACCTTC; CDR3 protein: CASRRQDGSYTF
CDR3 length: 14; clone size: -; D gene: -; V gene: TRBV20-1; J gene: TRBJ2-4; CDR3 DNA: TGCAGTGCTGGAGACCCGAAGAATTGGGAGGAGCAGTACTTC; CDR3 protein: CSAGDPKNWEEQYF
CDR3 length: 12; clone size: once; D gene: -; V gene: TRBV7-8; J gene: TRBJ2-2; CDR3 DNA: TGTGCCAGCAGCCAGCCTCCCGGGGAGCTGTTTTTT; CDR3 protein: CASSQPPGELFF
CDR3 length: 14; clone size: -; D gene: -; V gene: TRBV12-3/TRBV12-4; J gene: TRBJ1-2; CDR3 DNA: TGTGCCAGCAGCTACATGGGGGGCCTCTATGGCTACACCTTC; CDR3 protein: CASSYMGGLYGYTF
CDR3 length: 14; clone size: few; D gene: -; V gene: TRBV7-8; J gene: TRBJ2-1; CDR3 DNA: TGTGCCAGCAGCTCCGGGACGGGGACCAATGAGCAGTTCTTC; CDR3 protein: CASSSGTGTNEQFF